Reported below is one T cell receptor (beta chain). This clone's antigen is unknown. Base quality data are lacking; no much larger clone is found one base away. The sample belongs to a study of Ad26.COV2.S vaccination and SARS-CoV-2 variants (dated by TCRdb to the early 2020s). About the full investigation: Vaccine-arm donors came from COV1001, a multicentre, randomized, double-blind, placebo-controlled phase I-IIa trial of Ad26.COV2.S in healthy adults. Ad26.COV2.S was administered intramuscularly at 5 x 10^10 or 1 x 10^11 viral particles, either as a single shot or as two shots given 56 days apart. TCRbeta repertoire sequencing was used to assess the specificity and breadth of SARS-CoV-2-reactive T cell receptors after Ad26.COV2.S vaccination. The TCR-sequenced set comprised roughly 30 samples: approximately 19 Ad26.COV2.S vaccine recipients, 5 placebo recipients and 8 SARS-CoV-2 convalescent individuals. Trial participants were randomized into five groups of five, in which low-dose or high-dose Ad26.COV2.S was given once or twice, or placebo was given on both occasions. Investigators did not know the trial group allocation while performing experiments and assessing outcomes.

CDR3 length: 14 amino acids, cysteine to phenylalanine. Of all the DNA, just the CDR3 is kept, 42 bases in frame from base 1. From the germline V gene, CDR1 is SGHDT and CDR2 is YYEEEE. V is reduced by 0 bases and J by 0 bases, leaving a spacing of 5 bases between them. Per the publication, the treatment or condition label means: 15 to 20 received Ad26.COV2.S at low or high dose, single or two shots; about 5 received placebo; per-sample allocation not given. Repertoires of vaccine and placebo recipients were sequenced from samples taken on day 63 after the first injection. In Cohort 1b, about two dozen adults aged 18-55 years were enrolled at a single site in Boston, USA, between 29 July and 7 August 2020. Ad26.COV2.S consisted of a replication-incompetent adenovirus type 26 vector by which a prefusion-stabilized SARS-CoV-2 spike protein from the original Wuhan strain was expressed. Study-wide findings and limitations: Comparing responses between vaccine doses or regimens was not something the study was powered to do. Vaccine and placebo recipients had similar non-spike TCR breadth, a finding consistent with the vaccine containing only spike. After vaccination, substantial breadth of spike-specific CD8+ and CD4+ T cell responses was reported. Compared with placebo recipients, Ad26.COV2.S recipients showed higher spike-specific TCR breadth (P = 0.0014). It was noted by the authors that total T cell responses may have been underestimated by the TCR breadth and depth analyses.

TCRbeta CDR3 regions were sequenced with the immunoSEQ Assay. After extraction, genomic DNA underwent amplification by bias-controlled multiplex PCR, followed by high-throughput sequencing. In the authors' own workflow: Collapsing and filtering of sequences were performed to quantify the absolute abundance of each unique TCRbeta CDR3 region. T cell fraction was estimated by normalization of TCRbeta template counts to usable DNA, with usable DNA being measured through amplification of reference genes present in all nucleated cells. Repertoire TCRs were annotated as SARS-CoV-2-specific by exact matching of V gene, CDR3 amino acid sequence and J gene to a known reactive TCR set. The reference SARS-CoV-2 TCR set came from MIRA and was filtered for enrichment in COVID-19-positive ImmuneCODE repertoires, removing public or cross-reactive TCRs. Using the MIRA antigens, annotated TCRs were further analysed by specific ORF or by position within an ORF. Breadth was defined as annotated unique rearrangements over total unique productive rearrangements; depth was the summed frequency of those rearrangements. Two-sided Wilcoxon rank-sum tests were used to compare TCR breadth between groups. TCRdb re-hosts the immuneACCESS table, in-frame sequences only. Its copies lack some clones; in the studies checked, an unresolved V gene accounts for under half of them, and the cause for the rest is not known. The V and J calls and the clone size are those of that table, but D and trimming were determined from the DNA. The sample has fewer than 500,000 clones on record, roughly 87% of them singletons. The biggest ten clones account for 2.5% of the sample.

The sample consisted of peripheral blood, taken in a trial of Ad26.COV2.S vaccine versus placebo. Recombination joined TRBV5-6 with TRBJ2-3; the D segment cannot be called with confidence. The TCR comes from a person between 18 and 59 years old who received the Ad26.COV2.S COVID-19 vaccine or a placebo. In nucleotides, the sequence is TGTGCCAGCAGCTTGGACACGAGCACAGATACGCAGTATTTT. Its protein product is CASSLDTSTDTQYF.